The present T cell receptor beta chain was sequenced within a study of T cells after yellow fever vaccination. Template-switching 5'RACE yielded the TCR cDNA; a universal primer site and UMIs were added in the process. TCRdb redid the calling of the 5' RACE reads with MiXCR, one entry per CDR3 protein. This sample has 250,000 to 350,000 distinct CDR3 sequences; around 10% occur once, and the top ten carry around 3.4%. This clonotype was observed a few times. Per germline, CDR1 KGHSH and CDR2 LQKENI. This CDR3 has 13 amino acids. Trimming stripped 3 bases from V and 0 bases from J, with 4 bases between.

The source material was CD4+ T cells sorted from PBMCs, sampled 5 days after the yellow fever booster vaccination. The chain couples TRBV18 to TRBJ2-3, with no clear D. The sequence derives from a man aged 18 to 29 who received the YFV17D yellow fever vaccine. CDR3 coding DNA: TGTGCCAGCTCACCCTTTAGCACAGATACGCAGTATTTT. Translated: CASSPFSTDTQYF.